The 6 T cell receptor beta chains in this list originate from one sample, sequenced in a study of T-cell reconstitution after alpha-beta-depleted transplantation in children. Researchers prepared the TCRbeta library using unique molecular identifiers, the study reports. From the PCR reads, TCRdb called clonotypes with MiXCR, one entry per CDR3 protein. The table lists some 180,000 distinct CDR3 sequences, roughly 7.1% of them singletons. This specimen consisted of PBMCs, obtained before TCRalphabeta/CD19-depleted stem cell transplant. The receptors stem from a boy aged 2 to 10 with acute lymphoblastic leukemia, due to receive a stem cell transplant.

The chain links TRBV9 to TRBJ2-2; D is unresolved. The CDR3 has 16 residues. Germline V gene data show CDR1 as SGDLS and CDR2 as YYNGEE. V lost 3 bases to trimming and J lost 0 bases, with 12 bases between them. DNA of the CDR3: TGTGCCAGCAGCGATGATGGGGTTACGAACACCGGGGAGCTGTTTTTT. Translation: CASSDDGVTNTGELFF.

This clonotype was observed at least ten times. The CDR3 coding sequence is TGTGCCAGCAGTCCCACTAGCGGGGGGGCCGGGGAGCTGTTTTTT. It codes for CASSPTSGGAGELFF. The chain has TRBV28 and TRBJ2-2; TRBD2 aligns across 13 bases. The CDR3 is made up of 15 amino acids. Trimming cost V 5 bases and J 6 bases; bases outside gene matches: 3. The germline CDR1 and CDR2 sequences are MDHEN and SYDVKM.

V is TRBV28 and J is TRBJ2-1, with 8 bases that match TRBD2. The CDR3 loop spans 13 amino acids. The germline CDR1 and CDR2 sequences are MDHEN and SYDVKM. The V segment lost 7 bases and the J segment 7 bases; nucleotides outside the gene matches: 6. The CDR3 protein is CASTGGGPNEQFF. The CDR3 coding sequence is TGTGCCAGCACGGGCGGGGGGCCAAATGAGCAGTTCTTC.

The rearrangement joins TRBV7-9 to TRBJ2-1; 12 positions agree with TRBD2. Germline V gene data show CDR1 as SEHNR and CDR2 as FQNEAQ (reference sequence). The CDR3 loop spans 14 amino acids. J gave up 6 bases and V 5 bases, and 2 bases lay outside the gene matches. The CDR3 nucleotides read TGTGCCAGCAGCGTGACTAGCGGGGGCAATGAGCAGTTCTTC. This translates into CASSVTSGGNEQFF.

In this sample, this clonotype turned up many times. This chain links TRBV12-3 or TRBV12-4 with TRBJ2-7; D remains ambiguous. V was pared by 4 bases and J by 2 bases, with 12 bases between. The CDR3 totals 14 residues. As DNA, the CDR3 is TGTGCCAGCAGTTCGTTGGGCGGTCCCTACGAGCAGTACTTC. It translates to CASSSLGGPYEQYF.

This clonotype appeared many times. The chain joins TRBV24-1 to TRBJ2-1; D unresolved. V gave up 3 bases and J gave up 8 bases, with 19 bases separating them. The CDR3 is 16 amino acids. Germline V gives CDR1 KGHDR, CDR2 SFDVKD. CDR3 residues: CATSDDGLPSRDEQFF. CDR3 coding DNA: TGTGCCACCAGTGATGATGGCCTTCCATCCCGCGATGAGCAGTTCTTC.